This record concerns one T cell receptor (beta chain) sequence. Its antigen remains unknown. The sample comes from a study of Ad26.COV2.S vaccination and SARS-CoV-2 variants. Study background: Administration of Ad26.COV2.S was intramuscular, either once or twice 56 days apart.

Overall study results and limits: Greater spike-specific TCR breadth was seen in vaccine recipients than in placebo recipients.

The sample's treatment: around 19 received Ad26.COV2.S at low or high dose, single or two shots; roughly 5 received placebo; per-sample allocation not given. Day 63 following the first vaccine or placebo injection was when the samples were taken. SARS-CoV-2 spike from the Wuhan strain was encoded by the vaccine, an Ad26 vector. Between the trimmed V and J ends, which lost 6 bases and 6 bases, there was a span of 21 bases. Germline V lookup: CDR1 DFQATT, CDR2 SNEGSKA (reference sequence). The CDR3 is made up of 14 amino acids. Assay: immunoSEQ multiplex PCR; the TCRdb copy retains only in-frame clones and omits some. The profile covers 250,000 to 300,000 clones, with 80% to 90% appearing a single time and around 3% taken by the ten largest.

Specimen: peripheral blood, collected in a trial of Ad26.COV2.S vaccine versus placebo. The chain recombines TRBV20-1 with TRBJ2-7; weak D call: TRBD1 (5 bases). The receptor was derived from a person aged 18-60 years who received the Ad26.COV2.S COVID-19 vaccine or a placebo. CDR3 bases: TGCAGTGCCAGTGCTCTTCCGGCAGGGCCCGAGCAGTACTTC. It codes for CSASALPAGPEQYF.